The clone carrying this TCR beta chain rates as medium-sized. Antigen specificity is unknown. This sample was included in a study of T-cell reconstitution after alpha-beta-depleted transplantation in children. The library targeted TCRbeta and was prepared with unique molecular identifiers. TCRdb reanalysed the PCR reads using MiXCR and keeps one entry per CDR3 protein. The table shows under 75,000 distinct CDR3 sequences, with approximately 11% occurring only once. Study outcomes and limitations: Newly produced T cells mostly accounted for T-cell counts and diversity one year post-transplant. Recipient T cells and thymic progenitors that survived were the source of the high TCRbeta diversity seen at day 60 in some patients.

V lost 1 base and J lost 5, with 8 bases in between. CDR1 and CDR2 (germline): SGHVS, FQNEAQ. This CDR3 spans 13 amino acids. The chain joins TRBV7-8 to TRBJ2-5; D uncertain. The input for sequencing was PBMCs, taken before TCRalphabeta/CD19-depleted stem cell transplant. The clonotype originates from a boy aged 10-17 years with acute myeloid leukemia, due to receive a stem cell transplant. The CDR3 here is CASSLVGLETQYF. DNA of the CDR3: TGTGCCAGCAGCTTAGTTGGATTGGAGACCCAGTACTTC.